This T cell receptor (beta chain) was identified during a study of blood T cell repertoires in COVID-19. Looking at the study overall: In each case, the material was cDNA or gDNA derived from T cells, B-cell-depleted T cells, or PBMCs.

Recovered participants had two consecutive negative NP/OP PCR tests, healthcare professional clearance, or symptom resolution. A word on this clone: Other DNA sequences in this sample translate to the same CDR3.

Produced via immunoSEQ multiplex PCR; TCRdb's table is partial and in-frame only. The data contain fewer than 350,000 clones, roughly 88% of them singletons. CDR1 is SEHNR and CDR2 is FQNEAQ in the germline V gene (reference sequence). The CDR3 is made up of 15 amino acids. V lost 1 base to trimming and J lost 3 bases; unmatched junction nucleotides: 3. Sequencing was carried out using PBMCs or T cells enriched from blood (not recorded which). This receptor was identified in a man aged 25 to 45 who had recovered from COVID-19. This chain connects TRBV7-9 to TRBJ1-5; 7 positions agree with TRBD1. The chain's CDR3 is CASSLGGTVNQPQHF. CDR3 nucleotides: TGTGCCAGCAGCTTAGGAGGGACAGTCAATCAGCCCCAGCATTTT. The full variable domain, with the rest looked up from reference TRBV7-9 and TRBJ1-5, is DTGVSQNPRHKITKRGQNVTFRCDPISEHNRLYWYRQTLGQGPEFLTYFQNEAQLEKSRLLSDRFSAERPKGSFSTLEIQRTEQGDSAMYLCASSLGGTVNQPQHFGDGTRLSIL.